This T cell receptor beta chain was observed in a study of T cell repertoires in cytomegalovirus infection. MiXCR, run by TCRdb on the reads, gives a single entry per CDR3 protein. The sample includes hundreds of thousands of distinct CDR3 sequences, about 24% seen only once; the top ten take 7% to 9%. The CDR3 runs 11 residues. Trimming took off 8 bases at V and 5 bases at J, with 10 bases between the two ends. This clonotype has only a few counts. The V gene is TRBV12-3 or TRBV12-4, the J gene TRBJ2-7; no clear D gene. The sequence derives from a human donor in good health (CMV status not recorded). Some clones in this sample may be carry-over from other donors' samples. Sample: CD8+ T cells from PBMCs. CDR3 bases: TGTGCCAGCGGCTCTGGCCACGAGCAGTACTTC. Its translation: CASGSGHEQYF.